What follows are 16 T cell receptor beta chains derived from one specimen sequenced in a study of neurological immune-mediated disorders. TCRdb reanalysed the 5' RACE reads using MiXCR and keeps one entry per CDR3 protein. Of approximately 48,000 distinct CDR3 sequences in the sample, 10% were seen once. Sequencing used PBMCs. The receptors were gathered from a man between 65 and 79 years old with HTLV-1-associated myelopathy (HAM/TSP).

This clonotype came up many times. The genes are TRBV7-2 and TRBJ2-2, with 9 bases fitting TRBD2. The CDR3 extends over 17 amino acids. Germline CDR1 reads SGHTA; CDR2 reads FQGNSA. V gave up 1 base and J gave up 7 bases; unmatched junction bases: 10. The CDR3 spells CASSLESAGGLGGELFF. The CDR3 region has the DNA TGTGCCAGCAGCTTAGAGTCGGCGGGAGGGCTTGGCGGGGAGCTGTTTTTT.

This clonotype has more than one count but fewer than ten. The V gene is TRBV29-1, the J gene TRBJ2-5; a weak D match, TRBD2 (5 bases). This CDR3 spans 12 amino acids. Germline-derived CDR1 and CDR2 are SQVTM and ANQGSEA. V was shortened by 2 bases and J by 7 bases, with 11 bases between the two germline ends. The CDR3 sequence: CSVERGRGTQYF. CDR3 DNA: TGCAGCGTTGAAAGAGGGAGAGGGACCCAGTACTTC.

This clonotype was seen many times. The V call is TRBV20-1, the J call TRBJ1-1; D call uncertain. CDR1 and CDR2 from the germline V gene are DFQATT and SNEGSKA (reference sequence). CDR3 length: 11 amino acids. Trimming stripped 1 base from V and 3 bases from J, with 3 bases between. The CDR3 is CSARGYTEAFF. DNA for the CDR3: TGCAGTGCTAGAGGTTACACTGAAGCTTTCTTT.

This clonotype appeared many times. The rearrangement joins TRBV12-3 or TRBV12-4 to TRBJ2-5, with 11 bases that match TRBD2. Trimming cost V 3 bases and J 5 bases; bases outside gene matches: 5. The CDR3 loop spans 15 amino acids. The DNA of the CDR3 is TGTGCCAGCAGTTTTAGCGGGAGGGTGGCGGAGACCCAGTACTTC. Translating gives CASSFSGRVAETQYF.

In its sample, this clonotype was seen many times. The CDR3 DNA is TGTGCCAGCAGTCTGGGGGGGAAACTGTTTTTT. Translation: CASSLGGKLFF. This chain connects TRBV28 to TRBJ1-4; D is perhaps TRBD1 (5 bases). This CDR3 is built from 11 residues. V was pared by 5 bases and J by 11 bases, with 9 bases between. Germline V gene lookup returns CDR1 MDHEN and CDR2 SYDVKM.

This clonotype occurred many times. This chain joins TRBV29-1 and TRBJ2-5, with 7 bases lining up with TRBD1. Germline-derived CDR1 and CDR2 are SQVTM and ANQGSEA. Trimming removed 0 bases from V and 0 bases from J; junction bases left unmatched: 7. The CDR3 loop spans 16 amino acids. The CDR3 DNA reads TGCAGCGTTGAAGACCCGGCAGGGGGAAACCAAGAGACCCAGTACTTC. Protein product: CSVEDPAGGNQETQYF.

This clonotype was detected ten times or more. V and J are TRBV11-2 and TRBJ2-3; TRBD1 or TRBD2 may be the D gene (6 bases each). Trimming pared 4 bases from V and 4 bases from J, leaving 12 bases between. The CDR3 runs 14 residues. The germline V gene encodes CDR1 SGHAT and CDR2 FQNNGV. The CDR3 coding sequence is TGTGCCAGCAGCTCTGTGGGGGGCCCAGATACGCAGTATTTT. Translation: CASSSVGGPDTQYF.

This clonotype appeared many times. The chain joins TRBV5-1 to TRBJ2-3, with TRBD2 identical over 8 bases. The CDR3 runs 15 residues. Germline CDR1 reads SGHRS; CDR2 reads YFSETQ. V was clipped by 4 bases and J by 4 bases; unmatched bases: 8. The CDR3 region is CASSPPSSGSDTQYF. CDR3 nucleotide sequence: TGCGCCAGCAGCCCTCCATCTAGCGGGTCAGATACGCAGTATTTT.

The V call is TRBV12-2, the J call TRBJ2-1; TRBD2, as called in the table, went unchecked against the DNA. TRBV12-2 is assigned pseudogene status. The CDR3 runs 16 residues. CDR3 protein: CASRLAAGTGYNEQFF. DNA for the CDR3: TGTGCAAGTCGCTTAGCAGCGGGGACGGGTTACAATGAGCAGTTCTTC.

This clonotype was seen at least ten times. J is TRBJ1-1 and V is TRBV20-1; unclear D gene. V gave up 0 bases and J gave up 5 bases, with 10 bases separating them. There are 13 residues in the CDR3. Germline assignment: CDR1 DFQATT and CDR2 SNEGSKA (reference sequence). This CDR3 is CSARDPKRTEAFF. The CDR3 coding sequence is TGCAGTGCTAGAGACCCTAAGAGGACTGAAGCTTTCTTT.

The table lists this clonotype with many counts. This rearrangement joins TRBV5-1 to TRBJ2-1; D is perhaps TRBD1 or TRBD2 (6 bases each). V gave up 3 bases and J gave up 6 bases, with 13 bases separating them. Germline V lookup: CDR1 SGHRS, CDR2 YFSETQ. CDR3 length: 14 residues. CDR3 bases: TGCGCCAGCAGCTCCGCCGGGGGCCCCAATGAGCAGTTCTTC. This codes for CASSSAGGPNEQFF.

Only a few counts were recorded for this clonotype. The rearrangement uses TRBV7-2 and TRBJ2-2; weak D call: TRBD2 (5 bases). The germline CDR1 and CDR2 sequences are SGHTA and FQGNSA. V was clipped by 5 bases and J by 5 bases, with 9 bases between them. The CDR3 extends over 13 amino acids. CDR3 coding DNA: TGTGCCAGCAGCGCCCCGGGAACCGGGGAGCTGTTTTTT. Amino acids: CASSAPGTGELFF.

J is TRBJ2-3 and V is TRBV20-1; D ambiguous. Germline CDR1 reads DFQATT; CDR2 reads SNEGSKA (reference sequence). V dropped 6 bases and J dropped 7 bases, with 11 bases sitting between them. The CDR3 has 11 amino acids. The CDR3 coding sequence is TGCAGTGCCAGTCGGGTGCATACGCAGTATTTT. It codes for CSASRVHTQYF.

The sample holds many counts of this clonotype. The chain is built from TRBV7-2 and TRBJ2-7; 9 bases map to TRBD1. The germline V gene encodes CDR1 SGHTA and CDR2 FQGNSA. There are 15 residues in the CDR3. V dropped 2 bases and J dropped 2; count of bases not matched to a gene: 4. The CDR3 DNA reads as TGTGCCAGCAGCTTAAGGGACAGGGTCACCTACGAGCAGTACTTC. Residues: CASSLRDRVTYEQYF.

This clonotype was observed a handful of times. A much larger clone is a single base away; this may be a read error. The chain carries TRBV28 and TRBJ1-2; D remains ambiguous. The ends were cut back, 10 bases at V and 0 bases at J, with 12 bases in the middle. This CDR3 comprises 13 residues. Germline CDR1 and CDR2: MDHEN and SYDVKM. This CDR3 reads CANLDRANYGYTF. The DNA for the CDR3 is TGTGCCAACTTAGACCGAGCTAACTATGGCTACACCTTC.

This clonotype came up once. The junction does not match germline at one end; this may be a read error. The rearrangement joins TRBV20-1 to TRBJ2-1, with 9 nucleotides matching TRBD2. Per the germline V gene, CDR1 is DFQATT and CDR2 is SNEGSKA (reference sequence). The CDR3 sequence is 15 residues long. The CDR3 sequence: CSARESGRTGHEHFF. The CDR3 nucleotides are TGCAGTGCTAGGGAGAGCGGGAGGACGGGACATGAGCATTTCTTC.